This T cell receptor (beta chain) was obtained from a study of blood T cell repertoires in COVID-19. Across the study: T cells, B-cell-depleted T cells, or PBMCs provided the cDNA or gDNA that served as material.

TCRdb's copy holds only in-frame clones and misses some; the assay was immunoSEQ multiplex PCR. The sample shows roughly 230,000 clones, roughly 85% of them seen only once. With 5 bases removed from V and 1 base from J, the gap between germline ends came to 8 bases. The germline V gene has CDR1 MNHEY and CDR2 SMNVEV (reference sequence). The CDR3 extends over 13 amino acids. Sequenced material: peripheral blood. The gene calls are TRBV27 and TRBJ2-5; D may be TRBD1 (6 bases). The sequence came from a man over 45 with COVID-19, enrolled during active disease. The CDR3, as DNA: TGTGCCAGCAGTCACAGGGTCCAAGAGACCCAGTACTTC. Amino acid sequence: CASSHRVQETQYF.